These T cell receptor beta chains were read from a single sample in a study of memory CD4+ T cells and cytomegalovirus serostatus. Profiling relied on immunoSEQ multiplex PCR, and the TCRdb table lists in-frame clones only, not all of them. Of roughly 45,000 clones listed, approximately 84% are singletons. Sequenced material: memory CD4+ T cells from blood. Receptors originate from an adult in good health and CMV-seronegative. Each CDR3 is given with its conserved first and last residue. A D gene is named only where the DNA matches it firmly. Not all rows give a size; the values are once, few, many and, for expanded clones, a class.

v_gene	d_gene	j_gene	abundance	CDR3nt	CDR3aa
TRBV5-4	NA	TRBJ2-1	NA	TGTGCCAGCAGCCAAGGAGACCGGGAGCAGTTCTTC	CASSQGDREQFF
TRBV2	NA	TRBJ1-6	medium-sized	TGTGCCAGCAAACAGTCCAACAATTCACCCCTCCACTTT	CASKQSNNSPLHF
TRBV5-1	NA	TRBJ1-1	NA	TGCGCCAGCAGTTCCGGGGCTACGCGCACGAACACTGAAGCTTTCTTT	CASSSGATRTNTEAFF
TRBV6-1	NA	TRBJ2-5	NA	TGTGCCAGCATTCCAACGGGGATGGGGAAGACCCAGTACTTC	CASIPTGMGKTQYF
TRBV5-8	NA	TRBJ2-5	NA	TGTGCCAGCAGCCACGGCCGGGACTTGTCAAAGACCCAGTACTTC	CASSHGRDLSKTQYF
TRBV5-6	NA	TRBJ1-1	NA	TGTGCCAGCAGCGCAACAGGGAGGGCTGAAGCTTTCTTT	CASSATGRAEAFF
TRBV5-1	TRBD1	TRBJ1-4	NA	TGCGCCAGCAGCTTGGGGGACAGGGGCTATAATGAAAAACTGTTTTTT	CASSLGDRGYNEKLFF
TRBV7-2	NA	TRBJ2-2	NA	TGTGCCAGCAGCTTAGTAGGGTTTGGGGAGCTGTTTTTT	CASSLVGFGELFF
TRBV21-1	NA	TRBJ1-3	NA	TGTGCCAGCATTTCCAGGGGGCAGAGGAACGATTCTGGAAACACCATATATTTT	CASISRGQRNDSGNTIYF
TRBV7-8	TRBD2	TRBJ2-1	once	TGTGCCAGCAGCTTAGAACTAGCGGAAACCTACAATGAGCAGTTCTTC	CASSLELAETYNEQFF
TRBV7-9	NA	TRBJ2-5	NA	TGTGCCAGCAGCTTAGTATCATCAGGAGAGACCCAGTACTTC	CASSLVSSGETQYF
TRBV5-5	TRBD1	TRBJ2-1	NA	TGTGCCAGCAGCCAAGGGACAGTCGGTGAGCAGTTCTTC	CASSQGTVGEQFF
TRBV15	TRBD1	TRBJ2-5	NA	TGTGCCACCAGCAGAAAACAGGGGGTAGAGACCCAGTACTTC	CATSRKQGVETQYF
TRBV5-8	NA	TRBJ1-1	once	TGTGCCAGCAGCTTAAACAGGCGTGAAGCTTTCTTT	CASSLNRREAFF
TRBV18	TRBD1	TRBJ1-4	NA	TGTGCCAGCTCAAAACGAGGACAGGGGGATGAAAAACTGTTTTTT	CASSKRGQGDEKLFF
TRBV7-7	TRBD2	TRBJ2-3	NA	TGTGCTAGCAGCTCCTTGGGGGGGAACACAGATACGCAGTATTTT	CASSSLGGNTDTQYF
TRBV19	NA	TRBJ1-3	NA	TGTGCCAGTACGGCCCTCGCGGAGGGAAACACCATATATTTT	CASTALAEGNTIYF
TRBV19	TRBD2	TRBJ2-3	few	TGTGCCAGTAGTATAGCCCGGACTAGCGGGGGCACAGATACGCAGTATTTT	CASSIARTSGGTDTQYF
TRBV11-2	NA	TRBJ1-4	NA	TGTGCCAGCAGCGAAATAAACAGCTTCTCGAATGAAAAACTGTTTTTT	CASSEINSFSNEKLFF
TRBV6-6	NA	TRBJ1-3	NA	TGTGCCAGCTCGGGGGCAATAGCTGGAAACACCATATATTTT	CASSGAIAGNTIYF
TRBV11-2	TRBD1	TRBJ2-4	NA	TGTGCCAGCAGCTCAAACAGGGGGTCAAACATTCAGTACTTC	CASSSNRGSNIQYF
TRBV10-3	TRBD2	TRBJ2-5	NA	TGTGCCATCAGTGAGTCGAAGGGCGGGGGGGCTCGAGAGACCCAGTACTTC	CAISESKGGGARETQYF
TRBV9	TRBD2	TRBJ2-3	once	TGTGCCAGCAGCGTAGTGGCGGGGGGGCCCACAGATACGCAGTATTTT	CASSVVAGGPTDTQYF
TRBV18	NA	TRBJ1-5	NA	TGTGCCAGCTCACCAGATCCCTGGGGGAGCAATCAGCCCCAGCATTTT	CASSPDPWGSNQPQHF
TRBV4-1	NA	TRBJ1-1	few	TGCGCCAGCAGCCAATATTTCCGGGAGGCAGGCGACTCTGAAGCTTTCTTT	CASSQYFREAGDSEAFF
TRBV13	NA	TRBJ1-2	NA	TGTGCCAGCTGGGGCAGGATAGGCTACACCTTC	CASWGRIGYTF
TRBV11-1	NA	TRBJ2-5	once	TGTGCCAGCAGCACCCTGGGATACCAAGAGACCCAGTACTTC	CASSTLGYQETQYF
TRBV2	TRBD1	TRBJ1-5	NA	TGTGCCAGCAGTGAGAGGGACAGAAGGCATTTT	CASSERDRRHF
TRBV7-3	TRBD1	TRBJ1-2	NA	TGTGCCAGCAGCCCAACCCGGGACAGCGTCTATGGCTACACCTTC	CASSPTRDSVYGYTF
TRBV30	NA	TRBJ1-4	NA	TGTGCCTGGAGTGTCCTAATAGCGGAAAAACTGTTTTTT	CAWSVLIAEKLFF
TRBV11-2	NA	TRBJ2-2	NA	TGTGCCAGCAGCTTAGAGGGACCACTCAGCGGGGAGCTGTTTTTT	CASSLEGPLSGELFF
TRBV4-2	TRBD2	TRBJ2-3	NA	TGTGCCAGCAGCCAAGAGGCGGGGGGGGCCGGTTCAGATACGCAGTATTTT	CASSQEAGGAGSDTQYF
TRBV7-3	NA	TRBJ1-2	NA	TGTGCCAGCAGCTTGGGGGGCCCCAGCCCGTATGGCTACACCTTC	CASSLGGPSPYGYTF
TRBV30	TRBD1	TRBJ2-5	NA	TGTGCCTGGGTCGGGGACAGGGGGACAGAGACCCAGTACTTC	CAWVGDRGTETQYF
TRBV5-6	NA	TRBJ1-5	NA	TGTGCCAGCAGCTTGTGGATAAGTGGTCTGAGCAATCAGCCCCAGCATTTT	CASSLWISGLSNQPQHF
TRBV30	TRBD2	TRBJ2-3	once	TGTGCCTGGAGTGTACCGGCTAGCGGGGGAACAGATACGCAGTATTTT	CAWSVPASGGTDTQYF
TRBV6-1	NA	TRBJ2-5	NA	TGTGCCAGCAGTGGGGCTGCGCGGAGCTATAAAGAGACCCAGTACTTC	CASSGAARSYKETQYF
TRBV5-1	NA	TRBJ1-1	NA	TGCGCCAGCAGCTTACAAGCGAACACTGAAGCTTTCTTT	CASSLQANTEAFF